A single sample gave rise to the 6 T cell receptor beta chains below, sequenced in a study of blood T cells in healthy people across ages. The second PCR ran about 6 to 12 cycles with a sample-barcoded 5' primer and J-beta primers. TCRdb reprocessed the 5' RACE reads with MiXCR, giving one entry per CDR3 protein. The sample contains around 650,000 distinct CDR3 sequences, around 43% of which appear only once. Specimen: blood. These receptors came from a man of 80 years or more in good health.

As to this clonotype: This sequence may be a read error, since a much larger clone differs from it by one base. The J gene is TRBJ2-4, the V gene TRBV29-1; D is tentatively TRBD1 or TRBD2 (5 bases each). The J call may be wrong; the DNA end is better matched by TRBJ2-7. Germline V gene lookup returns CDR1 SQVTM and CDR2 ANQGSEA. The CDR3 loop spans 12 amino acids. CDR3 sequence reads: CSVGSGTCEQYF. The CDR3 nucleotides read TGCAGCGTTGGTTCAGGGACCTGCGAGCAGTACTTC.

In the case of this clonotype: An end of the junction differs from the germline gene, which may be a read error. The gene calls are TRBV5-4 and TRBJ1-3, with 9 positions matching TRBD1. CDR1 SGHNT and CDR2 YYREEE come from the germline V gene (reference sequence). CDR3 length: 17 residues. DNA of the CDR3: TGTGCCTGCAGCTTTAACTCTGGACAGGGGCTCGGAAACACCATATATTTT. Amino acids: CACSFNSGQGLGNTIYF.

This clonotype was detected many times. The rearrangement links TRBV29-1 to TRBJ2-5; 7 positions agree with TRBD2. CDR1 SQVTM and CDR2 ANQGSEA come from the germline V gene. V dropped 6 bases and J dropped 4; count of bases not matched to a gene: 11. The CDR3 sequence is 14 residues long. The CDR3, as DNA: TGCAGCGTCCGCCAGCGGGAAGAGCGAGAGACCCAGTACTTC. Amino acid sequence: CSVRQREERETQYF.

V usage is TRBV12-3 or TRBV12-4 and J usage is TRBJ2-7, with 9 bases lining up with TRBD1. V shed 7 bases and J 4 bases; nucleotides not matched to a gene: 11. The CDR3 contains 15 residues. The CDR3 loop reads CASTLGGTGMYEQYF. The CDR3 nucleotides are TGTGCCAGCACCCTGGGGGGGACAGGGATGTACGAGCAGTACTTC.

Worth noting for this clonotype: It may be a read error: a sequence one base away is much more abundant. The genes are TRBV4-1 and TRBJ2-7; D ambiguous. Germline values: CDR1 MGHRA, CDR2 YSYEKL. Trimming took 0 bases from V and 8 from J, leaving 17 bases between them. The length of the CDR3 is 15 residues. CDR3 bases: TGCGCCAGCAGCCAAGATCAGCCGTCGATTTACAAGCAGTACTTC. This sequence encodes CASSQDQPSIYKQYF.

Points on this clonotype: A junction end diverges from the germline sequence, so it may reflect a read error. J is TRBJ2-3 and V is TRBV28, with D possibly being TRBD1 or TRBD2 (6 bases each). Germline CDR1 reads MDHEN; CDR2 reads SYDVKM. There are 12 residues in the CDR3. The DNA for the CDR3 is TGTGCCAGCGGAGGGGGGTGGGGTACGCGGTATTTT. Encoded protein: CASGGGWGTRYF.